This is a list of T cell receptor beta chains from one sample in a study of T cells in Graves' hyperthyroidism and ophthalmopathy. TCRdb recomputed calls from the multiplex PCR reads with MiXCR, one row per CDR3 protein. The sample yields more than 600,000 distinct CDR3 sequences, about a sixth seen once. The sequencing sample was made of blood. Source of these receptors: a man between 18 and 35 years old with Graves' hyperthyroidism. Each CDR3 is given with its conserved first and last residue. A D gene is named only where the DNA matches it firmly. Not every row has a clone size; where given, it reads once, few, many or a size class.

>many|14|TRBJ2-1|TRBV6-1|NA
CASTPGLVRDEQFF
TGTGCCAGCACCCCCGGCCTAGTTAGGGATGAGCAGTTCTTC
>many|15|TRBJ2-4|TRBV2|NA
CASIRTPLAKNIQYF
TGTGCCAGCATTAGGACACCTCTAGCCAAAAACATTCAGTACTTC
>few|12|TRBJ2-7|TRBV24-1|NA
CATSDRTHEQYF
TGTGCCACCAGTGATCGAACACACGAGCAGTACTTC
>many|13|TRBJ1-1|TRBV5-1|NA
CASSSMGETEAFF
TGCGCCAGCAGCTCTATGGGGGAGACTGAAGCTTTCTTT
>NA|16|TRBJ2-5|TRBV9|TRBD2
CASSVGASGTQETQYF
TGTGCCAGCAGCGTAGGGGCTAGCGGGACCCAAGAGACCCAGTACTTC
>NA|12|TRBJ2-5|TRBV5-1|NA
CASSLRDKLLHF
TGCGCCAGCAGCTTGAGGGACAAGTTGCTGCACTTC
>many|14|TRBJ1-2|TRBV28|TRBD1
CASNTLTGYYGYTF
TGTGCCAGCAATACACTGACAGGGTACTATGGCTACACCTTC
>NA|15|TRBJ2-2|TRBV11-3|TRBD2
CASSFPGGRAGELFF
TGTGCCAGCAGCTTCCCCGGGGGGAGAGCCGGGGAGCTGTTTTTT
>NA|17|TRBJ2-5|TRBV7-2|TRBD1
CASSSRQGAGVRETQYF
TGTGCCAGCAGCTCTAGACAGGGGGCTGGGGTCAGAGAGACCCAGTACTTC
>many|15|TRBJ2-1|TRBV25-1|NA
CASSDEGRGGNEQFF
TGTGCCAGCAGTGACGAGGGCAGGGGGGGCAATGAGCAGTTCTTC
>NA|13|TRBJ1-1|TRBV19|NA
CASSSDRLTEAFF
TGTGCCAGTAGCTCTGACAGACTCACTGAAGCTTTCTTT
>NA|18|TRBJ1-5|TRBV20-1|NA
CSARDPDSYFYSNQPQHF
TGCAGTGCTAGAGATCCCGACAGCTACTTCTATAGCAATCAGCCCCAGCATTTT
>NA|15|TRBJ1-1|TRBV5-1|TRBD1
CASSAATGANTEAFF
TGCGCCAGCAGCGCAGCTACAGGGGCCAACACTGAAGCTTTCTTT
>many|14|TRBJ1-1|TRBV3-1|NA
CASSLSPRGTEAFF
TGTGCCAGCAGCCTCTCGCCCCGAGGAACTGAAGCTTTCTTT
>NA|14|TRBJ1-5|TRBV20-1|NA
CSASSGLKHQPQHF
TGCAGTGCTAGCTCAGGGTTGAAGCATCAGCCCCAGCATTTT
>many|15|TRBJ2-1|TRBV7-8|NA
CASSLARGFYNEQFF
TGTGCCAGCAGCTTAGCGCGGGGCTTCTACAATGAGCAGTTCTTC
>NA|14|TRBJ1-6|TRBV5-4|NA
CASSDGTYNSPLHF
TGTGCCAGCAGTGACGGAACCTATAATTCACCCCTCCACTTT
>many|14|TRBJ2-7|TRBV6-2/TRBV6-3|TRBD2
CATGTGTSSYEQYF
TGTGCCACTGGGACCGGGACTAGCTCCTACGAGCAGTACTTC
>NA|15|TRBJ1-6|TRBV18|NA
CASSPQQGWGSPLHF
TGTGCCAGCTCACCACAACAGGGCTGGGGTTCACCCCTCCACTTT
>many|12|TRBJ2-5|TRBV28|NA
CASSSFQETQYF
TGTGCCAGCTCCTCTTTCCAAGAGACCCAGTACTTC
>few|15|TRBJ1-4|TRBV12-3/TRBV12-4|TRBD1
CASSPGTGVGEKLFF
TGTGCCAGCAGCCCGGGGACAGGGGTGGGTGAAAAACTGTTTTTT
>few|15|TRBJ2-2|TRBV19|TRBD2
CASSILAGGTGELFF
TGTGCCAGTAGTATACTAGCGGGAGGTACCGGGGAGCTGTTTTTT
>many|15|TRBJ2-7|TRBV7-2|TRBD2
CASSRSGTGTYEQYF
TGTGCCAGCAGCCGGAGCGGGACCGGGACCTACGAGCAGTACTTC
>few|14|TRBJ2-7|TRBV6-2/TRBV6-3|NA
CASSEFSGTYEQYF
TGTGCCAGCAGTGAGTTCTCGGGGACCTACGAGCAGTACTTC
>few|15|TRBJ1-1|TRBV4-1|NA
CASSQDGRRVSEAFF
TGCGCCAGCAGCCAAGATGGACGCAGGGTATCTGAAGCTTTCTTT
>many|13|TRBJ1-2|TRBV7-8|NA
CASSLRTSYGYTF
TGTGCCAGCAGCCTACGGACCAGCTATGGCTACACCTTC
>NA|15|TRBJ2-6|TRBV9|NA
CASSVAGSGANVLTF
TGTGCCAGCAGCGTAGCAGGCTCTGGGGCCAACGTCCTGACTTTC
>many|15|TRBJ2-7|TRBV12-3/TRBV12-4|TRBD1
CASSPSGTGGSEQYF
TGTGCCAGCAGTCCCTCCGGGACAGGGGGCAGCGAGCAGTACTTC
>many|14|TRBJ2-5|TRBV2|NA
CASSELGFQVGEYF
TGTGCCAGCAGTGAACTTGGATTTCAAGTTGGGGAGTACTTC
>NA|15|TRBJ1-2|TRBV28|NA
CASSPAGRSFYGYTF
TGTGCCAGCAGTCCCGCAGGCAGGTCCTTCTATGGCTACACCTTC
>few|17|TRBJ2-2|TRBV20-1|TRBD1
CSAPVSDRGVWTGELFF
TGCAGTGCCCCTGTGTCGGACAGGGGGGTATGGACCGGGGAGCTGTTTTTT
>NA|14|TRBJ1-1|TRBV28|NA
CASSFPHPGTEAFF
TGTGCCAGCAGTTTCCCCCATCCTGGCACTGAAGCTTTCTTT
>NA|14|TRBJ2-2|TRBV7-3|NA
CASSLGRSGGELFF
TGTGCCAGCAGCTTGGGGAGATCCGGGGGGGAGCTGTTTTTT
>few|13|TRBJ2-3|TRBV12-3/TRBV12-4|NA
CASKSLSTDTQYF
TGTGCCAGCAAATCGTTGAGCACAGATACGCAGTATTTT
>NA|18|TRBJ2-3|TRBV6-2/TRBV6-3|TRBD2
CASSYERGLAGRTDTQYF
TGTGCCAGCAGTTACGAACGGGGACTAGCGGGACGCACAGATACGCAGTATTTT
>NA|16|TRBJ2-7|TRBV7-2|NA
CASSLGVGGLSYEQYF
TGTGCCAGCAGCTTAGGGGTAGGGGGGCTCTCCTACGAGCAGTACTTC
>many|14|TRBJ2-7|TRBV20-1|NA
CSASRGTSREEQYF
TGCAGTGCTAGCCGCGGCACGAGCCGGGAGGAGCAGTACTTC
>NA|17|TRBJ2-3|TRBV10-3|NA
CAISEPRNGGRTDTQYF
TGTGCCATCAGTGAGCCCCGAAACGGGGGTCGCACAGATACGCAGTATTTT
>few|14|TRBJ2-7|TRBV29-1|TRBD1
CSVIRDRWSDEQYF
TGCAGCGTTATTAGGGACAGGTGGAGCGACGAGCAGTACTTC
>few|16|TRBJ2-3|TRBV10-1|TRBD2
CASSESLAGYTDTQYF
TGCGCCAGCAGTGAGTCCCTAGCGGGATACACAGATACGCAGTATTTT
>many|16|TRBJ2-3|TRBV24-1|NA
CATSDPSGGGSDTQYF
TGTGCCACCAGTGACCCTAGCGGAGGGGGCTCAGATACGCAGTATTTT
>few|13|TRBJ1-5|TRBV12-3/TRBV12-4|NA
CASSLREGQPQHF
TGTGCCAGCAGTCTCAGGGAGGGCCAGCCCCAGCATTTT
>few|16|TRBJ2-7|TRBV6-6|NA
CASSYSGTTPPYEQYF
TGTGCCAGCAGTTACTCCGGGACCACCCCCCCCTACGAGCAGTACTTC
>NA|18|TRBJ2-2|TRBV9|TRBD2
CASSVGLGGGRNTGELFF
TGTGCCAGCAGCGTAGGTCTCGGAGGCGGGAGAAACACCGGGGAGCTGTTTTTT